This T cell receptor (beta chain) comes out of a study of cytomegalovirus exposure and HLA in healthy donors. The wider study: Among around 200 million T cells, an earlier analysis found about 100 million unique TCR beta sequences. Study outcomes and limitations: Overall, roughly 170 TCR beta chains were annotated as cytomegalovirus-associated. Some highly shared sequence variants likely arose as a pipeline artifact.

Unmatched junction bases numbered 8, after V lost 2 bases and J lost 7 bases. The CDR3 contains 15 residues. CDR1 and CDR2 from the germline V gene are SGHRS and YFSETQ. This clone appeared once. What it recognizes is unknown. With 60 Vbeta and 13 Jbeta primers, the PCR was carried out. Methods used by the authors: It was a later analysis that counted 83 million or so unique TCR beta chains, of which roughly 11 million were shared. Profiled with immunoSEQ multiplex PCR; TCRdb holds only in-frame clones, not every one. The V and J calls and the clone size are those of that table, but D and trimming were determined from the DNA. The table has some 210,000 clones, approximately 83% seen once.

Sequencing input: PBMCs. V is TRBV5-1 and J is TRBJ2-7; 11 bases are a match to TRBD1. The clonotype comes from a woman between 50 and 59 years old in good health and CMV-seropositive. CDR3: CASSLLDRGLREQYF. The CDR3 bases are TGCGCCAGCAGCTTATTGGACAGGGGGCTTCGGGAGCAGTACTTC.